The next 7 T cell receptor beta chains were all read from a single sample in a study of T cell repertoires in ileal Crohn's disease. Sequencing was performed with immunoSEQ multiplex PCR; in TCRdb, only in-frame clones are kept and a portion is missing. The data show about 4,200 clones, 69% seen once. Sequenced sample: ileal tissue. The receptors were gathered from an adult with Crohn's disease.

This rearrangement joins TRBV27 to TRBJ2-7; TRBD2 is a possible D gene (5 bases). This CDR3 comprises 13 residues. Trimming shortened V by 9 bases and J by 2 bases, and 14 bases separated the two germline ends. Germline V gives CDR1 MNHEY, CDR2 SMNVEV (reference sequence). This chain's CDR3 is CASSAGGPYEQYF. Here the CDR3 DNA reads TGTGCCAGTTCGGCGGGCGGCCCCTACGAGCAGTACTTC.

The chain links TRBV9 to TRBJ1-1; D gene uncertain. V was shortened by 4 bases and J by 1 base, with 14 bases between the two germline ends. The CDR3 totals 15 residues. Germline V gene lookup returns CDR1 SGDLS and CDR2 YYNGEE. DNA of the CDR3: TGTGCCAGCAGCCAACTCGGACTGGCGAACACTGAAGCTTTCTTT. It encodes CASSQLGLANTEAFF.

This clone occurred once. The chain uses TRBV27 and TRBJ2-5; the D gene is possibly TRBD2 (6 bases). Deletions cut 6 bases from V and 0 bases from J, with 14 bases between. The CDR3 has 15 residues. Germline assignment: CDR1 MNHEY and CDR2 SMNVEV (reference sequence). CDR3 protein: CASRPPSGYQETQYF. Written as DNA, the CDR3 is TGTGCCAGCAGACCTCCAAGCGGGTACCAAGAGACCCAGTACTTC.

The chain is built from TRBV6-1 and TRBJ1-2, with D tentatively TRBD1 (6 bases). CDR3 length equals 14 residues. Between the trimmed V and J ends, which lost 0 bases and 8 bases, there was a span of 13 bases. The germline V gene has CDR1 MNHNS and CDR2 SASEGT. CDR3 nucleotide sequence: TGTGCCAGCAGTGAAGCCGGGGGGCTTGGGGGCTACACCTTC. Protein sequence: CASSEAGGLGGYTF.

The CDR3 sequence is CASSRLNLSYEQYF. The CDR3 DNA sequence: TGTGCCAGCAGCAGACTGAACCTCTCCTACGAGCAGTACTTC. The J gene is TRBJ2-7, the V gene TRBV2; D remains unclear. V was pared by 6 bases and J by 0 bases, with 12 bases between. Germline V gives CDR1 SNHLY, CDR2 FYNNEI. This CDR3 is 14 amino acids long.

V is TRBV30 and J is TRBJ1-1; 7 bases are shared with TRBD1. V lost 3 bases to trimming and J lost 5 bases; unmatched junction nucleotides: 6. Germline lookup yields CDR1 GTSNPN and CDR2 SVGIG (reference sequence). The CDR3 runs to 13 residues. The CDR3 reads CAWSRQGLTEAFF. CDR3 nucleotide sequence: TGTGCCTGGAGCCGACAGGGATTGACTGAAGCTTTCTTT.

The chain joins TRBV14 to TRBJ2-1, with D perhaps matching TRBD2 (6 bases). V lost 4 bases to trimming and J lost 4 bases, with 8 bases between them. Germline V lookup: CDR1 SGHDN, CDR2 FVKESK. This CDR3 has 13 residues. Here the CDR3 reads CASSPGVYNEQFF. The DNA for the CDR3 is TGTGCCAGCAGCCCGGGGGTTTACAATGAGCAGTTCTTC. The full variable domain, its missing parts supplied by reference TRBV14 and TRBJ2-1, is EAGVTQFPSHSVIEKGQTVTLRCDPISGHDNLYWYRRVMGKEIKFLLHFVKESKQDESGMPNNRFLAERTGGTYSTLKVQPAELEDSGVYFCASSPGVYNEQFFGPGTRLTVL.